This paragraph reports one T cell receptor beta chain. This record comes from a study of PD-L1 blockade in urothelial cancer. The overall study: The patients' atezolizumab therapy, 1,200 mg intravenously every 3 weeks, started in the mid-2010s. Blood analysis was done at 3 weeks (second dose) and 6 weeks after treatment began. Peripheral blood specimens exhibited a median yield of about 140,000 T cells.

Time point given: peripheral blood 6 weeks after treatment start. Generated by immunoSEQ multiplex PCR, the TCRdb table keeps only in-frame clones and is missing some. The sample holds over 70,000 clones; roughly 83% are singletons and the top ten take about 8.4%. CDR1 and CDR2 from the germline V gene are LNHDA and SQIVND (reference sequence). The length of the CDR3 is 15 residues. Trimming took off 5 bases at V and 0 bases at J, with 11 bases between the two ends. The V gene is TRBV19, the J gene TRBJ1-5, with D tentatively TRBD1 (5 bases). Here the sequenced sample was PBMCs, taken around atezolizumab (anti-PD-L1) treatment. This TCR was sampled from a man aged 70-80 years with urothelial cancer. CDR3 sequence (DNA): TGTGCCAGTAGTCTGAGACAGAATAGCAATCAGCCCCAGCATTTT. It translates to CASSLRQNSNQPQHF.